Described below is a single T cell receptor beta chain sequence and its context. This record belongs to a study of blood T cell repertoires in COVID-19. Germline V gene lookup returns CDR1 SNHLY and CDR2 FYNNEI. The germline V and J ends were trimmed by 8 bases and 3 bases, with 11 bases remaining between them. This CDR3 contains 12 residues. TCRdb's copy holds only in-frame clones and misses some; the assay was immunoSEQ multiplex PCR. The sample has 300,000 to 350,000 clones, approximately 90% seen once. Sequencing was carried out using peripheral blood. The chain carries TRBV2 and TRBJ2-7; the D gene is possibly TRBD1 (5 bases). The origin of this receptor is a man between 18 and 35 years old with active or convalescent COVID-19. CDR3 in DNA: TGTGCCAGCTACCAGGGTATCTACGAGCAGTACTTC. Its translation: CASYQGIYEQYF. The whole variable domain, remainder taken from reference TRBV2 and TRBJ2-7, is EPEVTQTPSHQVTQMGQEVILRCVPISNHLYFYWYRQILGQKVEFLVSFYNNEISEKSEIFDDQFSVERPDGSNFTLKIRSTKLEDSAMYFCASYQGIYEQYFGPGTRLTVT.